Each of the 29 T cell receptor beta chains below was sequenced from the same sample in a study of T cell responses to AZD1222 COVID-19 vaccine. Clones were sequenced by immunoSEQ multiplex PCR, and TCRdb holds only the in-frame ones, with some missing. The sample includes approximately 97,000 clones, roughly 84% of them seen just once. Material: peripheral blood, obtained on day 0 of AZD1222 vaccination. The receptors originated from an adult in good health.

The J gene is TRBJ1-5, the V gene TRBV7-9; D gene uncertain. With 5 bases removed from V and 4 bases from J, the gap between germline ends came to 15 bases. Germline lookup yields CDR1 SEHNR and CDR2 FQNEAQ (reference sequence). The length of the CDR3 is 15 residues. As DNA, the CDR3 is TGTGCCAGCAGCCGCGGCGGACTTGATAATCAGCCCCAGCATTTT. It yields the protein CASSRGGLDNQPQHF.

The rearrangement links TRBV24-1 to TRBJ1-2; possible D gene TRBD1, 5 bases. The length of the CDR3 is 15 residues. V gave up 4 bases and J gave up 3 bases, with 14 bases separating them. CDR1 is KGHDR and CDR2 is SFDVKD in the germline V gene. CDR3 amino acids: CATSDPTRGDYGYTF. The CDR3 DNA reads as TGTGCCACCAGTGACCCGACAAGAGGGGACTATGGCTACACCTTC.

In its sample, this clone was seen once. The chain uses TRBV5-1 and TRBJ2-1, with 8 nucleotides matching TRBD2. CDR1 and CDR2 from the germline V gene are SGHRS and YFSETQ. The CDR3 is 18 residues long. V lost 1 base and J lost 2; bases outside the gene matches: 11. The CDR3 nucleotides read TGCGCCAGCAGCTTGAGAGGGACTAGTATAGGGGCCTACAATGAGCAGTTCTTC. It encodes CASSLRGTSIGAYNEQFF.

Here the CDR3 DNA reads TGCGCCAGCAGCTTTGAGTTGAACACTGAAGCTTTCTTT. Translating it yields CASSFELNTEAFF. V usage is TRBV5-1 and J usage is TRBJ1-1; D ambiguous. In germline, CDR1 is SGHRS, CDR2 YFSETQ. This CDR3 is built from 13 residues. V was trimmed by 2 bases and J by 0 bases, leaving 5 bases between them.

This sequence joins TRBV7-9 and TRBJ1-2; no clear D. CDR1 SEHNR and CDR2 FQNEAQ come from the germline V gene (reference sequence). This CDR3 spans 15 amino acids. The V gene lost 1 base and the J gene lost 6 bases, with 15 bases spanning the gap. CDR3: CASSLGQWAGDGYTF. CDR3 DNA sequence: TGTGCCAGCAGCTTAGGCCAATGGGCCGGGGATGGCTACACCTTC.

J is TRBJ1-6 and V is TRBV10-3; 8 bases are a match to TRBD1. Per the germline V gene, CDR1 is ENHRY and CDR2 is SYGVKD. J lost 9 bases, V lost 10 bases, and 14 bases had no gene match. The CDR3 extends over 15 amino acids. CDR3 amino acids: CASRESTGVSSPLHF. CDR3 sequence (DNA): TGTGCCAGCCGGGAATCGACAGGGGTAAGTTCACCCCTCCACTTT.

The J gene is TRBJ2-1, the V gene TRBV30; weak D call: TRBD1 (5 bases). The V gene's germline CDR1 is GTSNPN and CDR2 SVGIG (reference sequence). CDR3 length: 11 amino acids. Between the trimmed V and J ends, which lost 3 bases and 8 bases, there was a span of 8 bases. This chain's CDR3 is CAWSSGHEQFF. The CDR3 nucleotides are TGTGCCTGGAGCTCAGGGCATGAGCAGTTCTTC. Full variable domain (rest looked up from reference TRBV30 and TRBJ2-1): SQTIHQWPATLVQPVGSPLSLECTVEGTSNPNLYWYRQAAGRGLQLLFYSVGIGQISSEVPQNLSASRPQDRQFILSSKKLLLSDSGFYLCAWSSGHEQFFGPGTRLTVL.

The chain links TRBV24-1 to TRBJ1-2; TRBD1 aligns across 11 bases. Losses at the gene ends were 5 bases for V and 7 bases for J; bases not matched to a gene: 8. The germline gives CDR1 KGHDR, CDR2 SFDVKD. The CDR3 loop spans 15 amino acids. Here the CDR3 DNA reads TGTGCCACCAGTGTTACCGGGACAGGGGGAAGTGGCTACACCTTC. Translated, it gives CATSVTGTGGSGYTF.

The chain joins TRBV3-1 (or the pseudogene TRBV3-2) to TRBJ2-5; D tentatively reads TRBD1 or TRBD2 (6 bases each). The CDR3 has 14 amino acids. From germline, CDR1 is LGHDT and CDR2 YNNKEL (reference sequence). V lost 4 bases to trimming and J lost 5 bases, with 14 bases between them. The CDR3 sequence is CASSPHGGRETQYF. The CDR3 nucleotides read TGTGCCAGCAGCCCGCATGGGGGGCGGGAGACCCAGTACTTC.

The J gene is TRBJ1-6, the V gene TRBV10-3; D is possibly TRBD1 (5 bases). CDR1 is ENHRY and CDR2 is SYGVKD in the germline V gene. V was clipped by 0 bases and J by 2 bases, with 8 bases between them. The CDR3 totals 16 residues. The CDR3 spells CAISESGETYNSPLHF. The CDR3 DNA sequence: TGTGCCATCAGTGAGTCGGGGGAAACCTATAATTCACCCCTCCACTTT.

The genes are TRBV18 and TRBJ2-2, with TRBD2 identical over 7 bases. The CDR3 consists of 15 residues. CDR1 is KGHSH and CDR2 is LQKENI in the germline V gene. The trim removed 3 bases at V and 3 bases at J, leaving 4 bases unmatched. CDR3 amino acids: CASSPGLLHTGELFF. In nucleotides, the CDR3 is TGTGCCAGCTCACCGGGACTACTTCACACCGGGGAGCTGTTTTTT.

The chain has TRBV5-1 and TRBJ1-1; D unresolved. CDR1 is SGHRS, CDR2 YFSETQ, per germline. The CDR3 extends over 15 amino acids. V dropped 3 bases and J dropped 2 bases, with 14 bases sitting between them. CDR3 nucleotides: TGCGCCAGCAGCTCCAAGGCGCAGATAAACACTGAAGCTTTCTTT. Amino acid sequence: CASSSKAQINTEAFF.

The chain joins TRBV18 to TRBJ2-7; TRBD1 agrees at 7 bases. The CDR3 extends over 14 amino acids. The germline gives CDR1 KGHSH, CDR2 LQKENI. Germline trimming cut 3 bases from V and 7 bases from J; bases unmatched to any gene: 9. DNA of the CDR3: TGTGCCAGCTCACCCTCGGACAGGAGGTGGGAGCAGTACTTC. This translates into CASSPSDRRWEQYF.

This sequence joins TRBV19 and TRBJ1-1; D ambiguous. The CDR3 is 14 amino acids. The V and J ends lost 5 bases and 0 bases respectively, with 10 bases between them. The germline gives CDR1 LNHDA, CDR2 SQIVND (reference sequence). CDR3 nucleotides: TGTGCCAGTAGTCTTCCCCTCATGAACACTGAAGCTTTCTTT. This sequence encodes CASSLPLMNTEAFF. The variable domain in full, with the rest retrieved from reference TRBV19 and TRBJ1-1, is DGGITQSPKYLFRKEGQNVTLSCEQNLNHDAMYWYRQDPGQGLRLIYYSQIVNDFQKGDIAEGYSVSREKKESFPLTVTSAQKNPTAFYLCASSLPLMNTEAFFGQGTRLTVV.

The rearrangement links TRBV10-3 to TRBJ2-2; D is possibly TRBD1 (5 bases). CDR1 and CDR2 from the germline V gene are ENHRY and SYGVKD. CDR3 length: 15 residues. Trimming removed 4 bases from V and 5 bases from J, with 14 bases in between. As DNA, the CDR3 is TGTGCCATCAGTGCCAAGGGGTCAGGTACCGGGGAGCTGTTTTTT. Protein: CAISAKGSGTGELFF.

This clone was recorded only once. The CDR3 DNA sequence: TGTGCCAGCAGCCAACAGGGGAGGACTGAAGCTTTCTTT. This codes for CASSQQGRTEAFF. The V call is TRBV6-5, the J call TRBJ1-1, with TRBD1 matching 7 bases. From germline, CDR1 is MNHEY and CDR2 SVGAGI. The CDR3 has 13 residues. V dropped 6 bases and J dropped 5; count of bases not matched to a gene: 6.

J is TRBJ2-3 and V is TRBV19; 8 bases fit TRBD1. J was trimmed by 3 bases and V by 5 bases; bases with no gene match: 4. Germline-derived CDR1 and CDR2 are LNHDA and SQIVND (reference sequence). CDR3 length equals 14 residues. The CDR3, as DNA: TGTGCCAGTAGTCCAGACAGGGGAACAGATACGCAGTATTTT. It specifies CASSPDRGTDTQYF.

The chain recombines TRBV21-1 with TRBJ1-2; the listed D gene, TRBD1, was not tested against the DNA. TRBV21-1 corresponds to a pseudogene. The CDR3 consists of 13 residues. CDR3 in amino acids: CASRGQGARGYTF. The CDR3 DNA sequence: TGTGCCAGCAGGGGGCAGGGGGCAAGGGGCTACACCTTC.

This clone was picked up one time. The chain joins TRBV2 to TRBJ2-7; no firm D call. Germline CDR1 and CDR2: SNHLY and FYNNEI. CDR3 length: 10 residues. The V end was cut by 4 bases, the J end by 6 bases, with 4 bases between. The CDR3 DNA reads TGTGCCAGCAGTGTGTCCGAGCAGTACTTC. Its translation is CASSVSEQYF.

The chain recombines TRBV10-2 with TRBJ2-2; maybe TRBD1 (5 bases). In germline, CDR1 is WSHSY, CDR2 SAAADI. The CDR3 covers 15 residues. V lost 6 bases to trimming and J lost 1 base, with 12 bases between them. CDR3 amino acids: CASRRQGGNTGELFF. For the CDR3, the DNA is TGCGCCAGCAGGCGGCAGGGCGGGAACACCGGGGAGCTGTTTTTT.

The chain links TRBV19 to TRBJ1-5, with TRBD1 matching 7 bases. Per the germline V gene, CDR1 is LNHDA and CDR2 is SQIVND (reference sequence). V lost 4 bases and J lost 10; bases outside the gene matches: 7. This CDR3 contains 13 residues. The CDR3 DNA sequence: TGTGCCAGTAGTACGGACAGGCGGGCACCCCAGCATTTT. Its protein product is CASSTDRRAPQHF.

This clone was seen just once. This chain joins TRBV27 and TRBJ2-7, with D possibly being TRBD1 (6 bases). The CDR3 length is 13 residues. With 5 bases removed from V and 2 bases from J, the gap between germline ends came to 10 bases. Germline CDR1 MNHEY, CDR2 SMNVEV (reference sequence). As DNA, the CDR3 is TGTGCCAGCAGTCCAGACAGGACCTACGAGCAGTACTTC. Amino acids: CASSPDRTYEQYF.

This clone came up once. The chain recombines TRBV13 with TRBJ2-7; no definite D call. Trimming shortened V by 0 bases and J by 3 bases, and 12 bases separated the two germline ends. The germline V gene has CDR1 PRHDT and CDR2 FYEKMQ (reference sequence). CDR3 length equals 15 residues. This CDR3 reads CASSLGSYDYYEQYF. The DNA for the CDR3 is TGTGCCAGCAGCTTAGGGAGTTACGATTACTACGAGCAGTACTTC. The variable domain in full, with the rest retrieved from reference TRBV13 and TRBJ2-7, is AAGVIQSPRHLIKEKRETATLKCYPIPRHDTVYWYQQGPGQDPQFLISFYEKMQSDKGSIPDRFSAQQFSDYHSELNMSSLELGDSALYFCASSLGSYDYYEQYFGPGTRLTVT.

The V gene is TRBV5-4, the J gene TRBJ1-1; D remains ambiguous. The V end was cut by 3 bases, the J end by 0 bases, with 9 bases between. The CDR3 length is 14 residues. Germline CDR1 and CDR2: SGHNT and YYREEE (reference sequence). The CDR3 protein is CASSSERVNTEAFF. As DNA, the CDR3 is TGTGCCAGCAGCTCTGAAAGGGTGAACACTGAAGCTTTCTTT.

The rearrangement uses TRBV2 and TRBJ1-5; D call uncertain. This CDR3 has 13 residues. Trimming removed 5 bases from V and 3 bases from J, with 8 bases in between. Germline CDR1 reads SNHLY; CDR2 reads FYNNEI. The CDR3 sequence is CASSQVFNQPQHF. The CDR3 DNA sequence: TGTGCCAGCAGTCAGGTTTTCAATCAGCCCCAGCATTTT.

V usage is TRBV3-1 (or the pseudogene TRBV3-2) and J usage is TRBJ2-7, with D maybe TRBD1 (5 bases). Germline-derived CDR1 and CDR2 are LGHDT and YNNKEL (reference sequence). V was pared by 0 bases and J by 0 bases, with 21 bases between. This CDR3 region has 19 residues. The CDR3 is CASSQEVLDWTNYSYEQYF. The CDR3 nucleotides are TGTGCCAGCAGCCAAGAAGTTTTGGATTGGACAAACTACTCCTACGAGCAGTACTTC.

The genes are TRBV6-2 or TRBV6-3 and TRBJ1-2, with no clear D. CDR1 and CDR2 (germline): MNHEY, SVGEGT. Trimming cost V 0 bases and J 0 bases, with 8 bases left between them. This CDR3 comprises 15 residues. CDR3 nucleotide sequence: TGTGCCAGCAGTTACTCCGCCCTCGCTAACTATGGCTACACCTTC. Residues: CASSYSALANYGYTF.

J is TRBJ2-2 and V is TRBV5-5, with D unclear. V was shortened by 1 base and J by 4 bases, with 11 bases between the two germline ends. The germline gives CDR1 SGHKS, CDR2 YYEKEE (reference sequence). The length of the CDR3 is 15 residues. The CDR3 region is CASSLLGYGTGELFF. DNA of the CDR3: TGTGCCAGCAGCTTGTTGGGGTACGGCACCGGGGAGCTGTTTTTT.

The chain couples TRBV7-8 to TRBJ2-7; D perhaps matches TRBD1 (5 bases). Trimming took 3 bases from V and 7 from J, leaving 10 bases between them. Germline values: CDR1 SGHVS, CDR2 FQNEAQ. This CDR3 contains 12 residues. The CDR3 sequence is CASSFRVFEQYF. In DNA, the CDR3 is TGTGCCAGCAGCTTCAGGGTTTTTGAGCAGTACTTC.